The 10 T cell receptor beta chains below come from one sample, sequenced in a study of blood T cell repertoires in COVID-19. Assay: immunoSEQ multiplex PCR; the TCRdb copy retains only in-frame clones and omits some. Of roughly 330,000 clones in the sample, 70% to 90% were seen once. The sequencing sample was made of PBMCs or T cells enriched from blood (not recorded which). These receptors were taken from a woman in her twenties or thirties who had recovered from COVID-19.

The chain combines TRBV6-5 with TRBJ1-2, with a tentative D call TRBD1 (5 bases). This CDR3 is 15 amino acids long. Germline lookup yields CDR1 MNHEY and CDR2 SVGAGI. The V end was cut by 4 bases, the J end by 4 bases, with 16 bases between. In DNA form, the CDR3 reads TGTGCCAGCAGTTCGCCCCCCCCAGGGCCCTATGGCTACACCTTC. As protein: CASSSPPPGPYGYTF.

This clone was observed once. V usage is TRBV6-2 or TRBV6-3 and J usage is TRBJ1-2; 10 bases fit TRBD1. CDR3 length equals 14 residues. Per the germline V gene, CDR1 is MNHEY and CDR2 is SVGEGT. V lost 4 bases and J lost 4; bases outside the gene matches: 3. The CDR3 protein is CASSSGDRGYGYTF. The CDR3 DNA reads TGTGCCAGCAGTTCCGGGGACAGGGGCTATGGCTACACCTTC.

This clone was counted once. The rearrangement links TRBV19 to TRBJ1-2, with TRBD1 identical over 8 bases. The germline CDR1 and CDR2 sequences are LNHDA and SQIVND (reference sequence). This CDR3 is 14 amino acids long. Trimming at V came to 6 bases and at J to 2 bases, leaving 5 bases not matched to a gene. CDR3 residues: CASRSGQGNYGYTF. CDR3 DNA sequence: TGTGCCAGTAGGTCCGGACAGGGAAACTATGGCTACACCTTC.

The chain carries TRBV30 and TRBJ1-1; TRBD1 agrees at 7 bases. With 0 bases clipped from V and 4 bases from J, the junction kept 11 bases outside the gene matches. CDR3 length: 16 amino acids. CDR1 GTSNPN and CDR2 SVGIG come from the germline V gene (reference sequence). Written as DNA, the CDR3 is TGTGCCTGGAGTGTACAGAGGACAGGAGGGGCCACTGAAGCTTTCTTT. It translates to CAWSVQRTGGATEAFF.

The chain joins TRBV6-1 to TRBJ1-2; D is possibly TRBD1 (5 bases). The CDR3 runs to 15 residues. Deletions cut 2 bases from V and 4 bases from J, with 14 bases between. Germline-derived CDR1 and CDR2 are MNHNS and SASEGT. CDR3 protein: CASSEPRGGTYGYTF. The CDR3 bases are TGTGCCAGCAGTGAACCTCGGGGAGGGACCTATGGCTACACCTTC.

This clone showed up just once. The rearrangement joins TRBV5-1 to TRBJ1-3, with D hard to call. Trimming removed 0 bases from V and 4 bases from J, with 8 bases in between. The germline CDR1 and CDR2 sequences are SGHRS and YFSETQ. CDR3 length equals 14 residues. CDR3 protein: CASSLESFGNTIYF. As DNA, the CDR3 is TGCGCCAGCAGCTTGGAAAGCTTCGGAAACACCATATATTTT.

The CDR3 reads CASSLGDRERREQFF. The CDR3 coding sequence is TGTGCCAGCAGCTTGGGGGACAGGGAGAGGAGAGAGCAGTTCTTC. J is TRBJ2-1 and V is TRBV5-4; TRBD1 matches at 9 bases. There are 15 residues in the CDR3. CDR1 SGHNT and CDR2 YYREEE come from the germline V gene (reference sequence). V dropped 0 bases and J dropped 10; count of bases not matched to a gene: 8.

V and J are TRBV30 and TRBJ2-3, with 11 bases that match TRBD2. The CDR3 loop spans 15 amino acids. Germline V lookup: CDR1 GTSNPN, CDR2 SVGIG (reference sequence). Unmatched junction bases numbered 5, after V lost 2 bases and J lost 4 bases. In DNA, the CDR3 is TGTGCCTGGAGTAAACCGGGACTAGCGGCAGATACGCAGTATTTT. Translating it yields CAWSKPGLAADTQYF.

CDR3 amino acids: CASSRGVGDDTQYF. The CDR3 DNA is TGTGCCAGCAGCCGCGGGGTCGGGGACGATACGCAGTATTTT. The J gene is TRBJ2-3, the V gene TRBV4-2, with a tentative D call TRBD2 (6 bases). Trimming pared 4 bases from V and 6 bases from J, leaving 14 bases between. This CDR3 is built from 14 residues. CDR1 is LGHNA and CDR2 is YNFKEQ in the germline V gene.

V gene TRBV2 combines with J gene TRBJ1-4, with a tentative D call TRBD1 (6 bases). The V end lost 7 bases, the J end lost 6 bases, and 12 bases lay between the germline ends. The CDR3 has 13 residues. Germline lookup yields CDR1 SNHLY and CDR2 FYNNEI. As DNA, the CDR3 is TGTGCCAGCATCCGGGACAACTATGAAAAACTGTTTTTT. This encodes CASIRDNYEKLFF.